The 22 T cell receptor beta chains listed next were all sequenced from one sample in a study of shared clonotypes between healthy human individuals. Sequencing used immunoSEQ multiplex PCR; TCRdb keeps in-frame clones, though not all of them. The repertoire holds 650,000 to 800,000 clones, roughly nine tenths seen once, with more than 20% in the top ten. As defined, naive CD8 cells were CD45RO-negative and positively selected for CCR7, with terminally differentiated effector memory CD45RA+ cells excluded. Sample: naive CD8+ T cells sorted from blood. The source of these receptors is a man aged 25-40 years in good health.

The rearrangement links TRBV28 to TRBJ1-1; D call uncertain. The CDR3 is 11 residues long. CDR1 MDHEN and CDR2 SYDVKM come from the germline V gene. Trimming took 6 bases from V and 6 from J, leaving 8 bases between them. Written as DNA, the CDR3 is TGTGCCAGCAGGAGGCTGGCTGAAGCTTTCTTT. This gives the protein CASRRLAEAFF. The full variable domain, rest sourced from reference TRBV28 and TRBJ1-1, is DVKVTQSSRYLVKRTGEKVFLECVQDMDHENMFWYRQDPGLGLRLIYFSYDVKMKEKGDIPEGYSVSREKKERFSLILESASTNQTSMYLCASRRLAEAFFGQGTRLTVV.

The chain links TRBV15 to TRBJ2-3; unclear D gene. V was cut by 1 base and J by 0 bases, with 11 bases left in between. CDR1 and CDR2 (germline): LNHNV, YYDKDF (reference sequence). The CDR3 contains 16 residues. CDR3 protein: CATSRASPESTDTQYF. The CDR3 DNA reads TGTGCCACCAGCAGAGCCTCCCCCGAGAGCACAGATACGCAGTATTTT.

The chain recombines TRBV7-6 with TRBJ2-3, with TRBD1 as a possible D gene (9 bases). V dropped 5 bases and J dropped 1 base, with 25 bases sitting between them. Germline-derived CDR1 and CDR2 are SGHVS and FNYEAQ. The CDR3 totals 19 residues. The CDR3 spells CASSHGTGTIAGRTDTQYF. The CDR3, as DNA: TGTGCCAGCAGCCATGGGACAGGGACCATAGCGGGGCGCACAGATACGCAGTATTTT. Full variable domain (rest looked up from reference TRBV7-6 and TRBJ2-3): GAGVSQSPRYKVTKRGQDVALRCDPISGHVSLYWYRQALGQGPEFLTYFNYEAQQDKSGLPNDRFSAERPEGSISTLTIQRTEQRDSAMYRCASSHGTGTIAGRTDTQYFGPGTRLTVL.

This chain joins TRBV29-1 and TRBJ1-4; no definite D call. The germline V gene encodes CDR1 SQVTM and CDR2 ANQGSEA. Trimming removed 2 bases at V and 5 bases at J, with 12 bases between. The CDR3 has 14 amino acids. The CDR3 region is CSVEFRGGNEKLFF. The CDR3 DNA reads TGCAGCGTTGAATTCCGGGGAGGGAATGAAAAACTGTTTTTT.

The rearrangement uses TRBV7-2 and TRBJ2-7; a weak D match, TRBD2 (5 bases). Germline-derived CDR1 and CDR2 are SGHTA and FQGNSA. The CDR3 runs to 16 residues. The V gene lost 0 bases and the J gene lost 0 bases, with 12 bases spanning the gap. The CDR3 sequence is CASSLAHAGTSYEQYF. The DNA of the CDR3 is TGTGCCAGCAGCTTAGCTCATGCGGGCACCTCCTACGAGCAGTACTTC.

This rearrangement joins TRBV7-9 to TRBJ1-1; no clear D. Germline assignment: CDR1 SEHNR and CDR2 FQNEAQ (reference sequence). V dropped 6 bases and J dropped 4 bases, with 12 bases sitting between them. The CDR3 has 13 residues. CDR3 in amino acids: CASSSSEFTEAFF. The DNA of the CDR3 is TGTGCCAGCAGTTCCTCGGAGTTCACTGAAGCTTTCTTT.

This sequence joins TRBV7-2 and TRBJ2-1; TRBD2 aligns across 11 bases. V shed 0 bases and J 2 bases; nucleotides not matched to a gene: 9. Germline values: CDR1 SGHTA, CDR2 FQGNSA. The CDR3 has 19 residues. CDR3 DNA sequence: TGTGCCAGCAGCTTAGCGAAGGGCACTAGCGGGAGACCCTACAATGAGCAGTTCTTC. Amino acid sequence: CASSLAKGTSGRPYNEQFF.

The chain couples TRBV7-3 to TRBJ2-3, with 7 bases lining up with TRBD1. The CDR3 spans 16 residues. The V segment lost 4 bases and the J segment 2 bases; nucleotides outside the gene matches: 9. Germline V lookup: CDR1 SGHTA, CDR2 FQGTGA. CDR3 sequence (DNA): TGTGCCAGCAGCTCGATACAGGGGCCCGACACAGATACGCAGTATTTT. Translated, it gives CASSSIQGPDTDTQYF.

V is TRBV27 and J is TRBJ2-7, with D perhaps TRBD2 (6 bases). The CDR3 covers 14 residues. V was shortened by 5 bases and J by 3 bases, with 14 bases between the two germline ends. From germline, CDR1 is MNHEY and CDR2 SMNVEV (reference sequence). CDR3 DNA sequence: TGTGCCAGCAGTATGGGACGGGGGTACTACGAGCAGTACTTC. Residues: CASSMGRGYYEQYF.

Notes on this clone: Other DNA sequences from this sample encode an identical CDR3 as well. The chain uses TRBV7-8 and TRBJ2-7, with D tentatively TRBD2 (6 bases). The CDR3 is 12 amino acids. Germline lookup yields CDR1 SGHVS and CDR2 FQNEAQ. V shed 5 bases and J shed 4 bases, with 9 bases lying between them. DNA for the CDR3: TGTGCCAGCAGCCCCGGAGGGTACGAGCAGTACTTC. Its translation is CASSPGGYEQYF.

The chain links TRBV10-3 to TRBJ2-7; 7 bases align to TRBD1. V lost 10 bases, J lost 2 bases, and 14 bases stayed unmatched. Germline loops: CDR1 ENHRY, CDR2 SYGVKD. This CDR3 contains 15 residues. The CDR3 sequence: CATFPPGTVPYEQYF. CDR3 nucleotide sequence: TGTGCCACATTTCCTCCCGGGACAGTGCCCTACGAGCAGTACTTC.

The rearrangement links TRBV29-1 to TRBJ2-7, with 7 bases matching TRBD1. CDR3 size: 14 residues. Germline-derived CDR1 and CDR2 are SQVTM and ANQGSEA. V dropped 6 bases and J dropped 2; count of bases not matched to a gene: 10. The CDR3 spells CSVLDRENPYEQYF. The CDR3 DNA sequence: TGCAGCGTCCTCGACAGGGAAAATCCCTACGAGCAGTACTTC.

This chain joins TRBV30 and TRBJ2-6; 10 bases are a match to TRBD1. The CDR3 is made up of 15 amino acids. In germline, CDR1 is GTSNPN, CDR2 SVGIG (reference sequence). Trimming at V came to 3 bases and at J to 2 bases, leaving 1 base not matched to a gene. The CDR3 here is CAWRTGGAGANVLTF. The DNA of the CDR3 is TGTGCCTGGAGGACAGGGGGCGCTGGGGCCAACGTCCTGACTTTC.

The chain couples TRBV29-1 to TRBJ2-3; D remains unclear. The CDR3 is 16 residues long. Germline lookup yields CDR1 SQVTM and CDR2 ANQGSEA. The ends were cut back, 1 base at V and 2 bases at J, with 16 bases in the middle. This CDR3 is CSVEATQFGYTDTQYF. CDR3 nucleotide sequence: TGCAGCGTTGAAGCTACCCAGTTCGGCTACACAGATACGCAGTATTTT.

The gene calls are TRBV7-2 and TRBJ2-4; D uncertain. Germline V gene lookup returns CDR1 SGHTA and CDR2 FQGNSA. V was shortened by 1 base and J by 0 bases, with 4 bases between the two germline ends. The CDR3 runs to 14 residues. CDR3 coding DNA: TGTGCCAGCAGCTTAGACCTAGCCAAAAACATTCAGTACTTC. Its translation is CASSLDLAKNIQYF. The variable domain in full, with the rest retrieved from reference TRBV7-2 and TRBJ2-4, is GAGVSQSPSNKVTEKGKDVELRCDPISGHTALYWYRQSLGQGLEFLIYFQGNSAPDKSGLPSDRFSAERTGGSVSTLTIQRTQQEDSAVYLCASSLDLAKNIQYFGAGTRLSVL.

The V gene is TRBV7-2, the J gene TRBJ2-7, with D perhaps matching TRBD1 (6 bases). Germline V CDR1 and CDR2: SGHTA, FQGNSA. Trimming shortened V by 2 bases and J by 3 bases, and 8 bases separated the two germline ends. The CDR3 covers 13 residues. Here the CDR3 DNA reads TGTGCCAGCAGCTTAAACAGGGACTACGAGCAGTACTTC. Protein: CASSLNRDYEQYF. The variable domain in full, with the rest retrieved from reference TRBV7-2 and TRBJ2-7, is GAGVSQSPSNKVTEKGKDVELRCDPISGHTALYWYRQSLGQGLEFLIYFQGNSAPDKSGLPSDRFSAERTGGSVSTLTIQRTQQEDSAVYLCASSLNRDYEQYFGPGTRLTVT.

The chain combines TRBV18 with TRBJ2-2; D tentatively reads TRBD1 or TRBD2 (5 bases each). Germline lookup yields CDR1 KGHSH and CDR2 LQKENI. The CDR3 consists of 15 residues. The germline V and J ends were trimmed by 3 bases and 5 bases, with 13 bases remaining between them. CDR3 nucleotides: TGTGCCAGCTCACCTGCAGGGAGTGGGACCGGGGAGCTGTTTTTT. This sequence encodes CASSPAGSGTGELFF.

The chain uses TRBV7-6 and TRBJ2-7; TRBD1 matches 8 bases. J lost 3 bases, V lost 3 bases, and 7 bases had no gene match. Germline V gene lookup returns CDR1 SGHVS and CDR2 FNYEAQ. The CDR3 is 15 amino acids. CDR3 sequence (DNA): TGTGCCAGCAGCTTCAATCAGGGGGCGGGCTACGAGCAGTACTTC. Amino acid sequence: CASSFNQGAGYEQYF.

This sequence joins TRBV4-1 and TRBJ2-7; 12 bases are a match to TRBD1. CDR1 and CDR2 (germline): MGHRA, YSYEKL. This CDR3 has 14 amino acids. J lost 5 bases, V lost 6 bases, and 5 bases had no gene match. The CDR3 is CASSPGTGGHEQYF. CDR3 nucleotides: TGCGCCAGCAGTCCCGGGACAGGGGGCCACGAGCAGTACTTC.

The chain uses TRBV7-2 and TRBJ2-5; 7 nucleotides match TRBD1. In germline, CDR1 is SGHTA, CDR2 FQGNSA. The CDR3 contains 14 residues. J lost 5 bases, V lost 1 base, and 4 bases had no gene match. The DNA of the CDR3 is TGTGCCAGCAGCTTAGTTGGCAGGGGGGAGACCCAGTACTTC. Translated: CASSLVGRGETQYF. The full variable domain, in which reference TRBV7-2 and TRBJ2-5 provide the parts outside the CDR3, is GAGVSQSPSNKVTEKGKDVELRCDPISGHTALYWYRQSLGQGLEFLIYFQGNSAPDKSGLPSDRFSAERTGGSVSTLTIQRTQQEDSAVYLCASSLVGRGETQYFGPGTRLLVL.

The chain links TRBV6-1 to TRBJ2-7; 8 bases fit TRBD1. The V segment lost 11 bases and the J segment 2 bases; nucleotides outside the gene matches: 11. Germline V gene lookup returns CDR1 MNHNS and CDR2 SASEGT. This CDR3 has 14 residues. The CDR3 loop reads CAGQEQGGTYEQYF. The CDR3, as DNA: TGTGCCGGACAGGAACAGGGGGGCACCTACGAGCAGTACTTC.

This clone occurred a few times. The chain joins TRBV10-3 to TRBJ2-5; 8 bases match TRBD2. V lost 6 bases, J lost 5 bases, and 8 bases stayed unmatched. The CDR3 extends over 14 amino acids. Per germline, CDR1 ENHRY and CDR2 SYGVKD. CDR3 sequence: CAIRETSASETQYF. CDR3 nucleotides: TGTGCCATCAGGGAGACTAGCGCATCGGAGACCCAGTACTTC.